One and the same sample provided the 5 T cell receptor beta chains below, sequenced in a study of blood T cells in healthy people across ages. Then a second PCR, running roughly 6 to 11 cycles, was carried out with a sample-barcoded 5' primer and a J-beta primer mix. TCRdb re-called the 5' RACE reads with MiXCR, one entry per CDR3 protein. This sample has approximately 780,000 distinct CDR3 sequences, with more than 25% found just once. These data also featured in a second study, about T cells of mothers and their children.

The specimen sequenced was blood. The source is a boy younger than 18 in good health.

The chain couples TRBV10-3 to TRBJ2-2; 8 nucleotides match TRBD1. Germline CDR1 ENHRY, CDR2 SYGVKD. The CDR3 covers 14 residues. V lost 6 bases, J lost 3 bases, and 3 bases stayed unmatched. The CDR3 spells CAIRGQGDTGELFF. Here the CDR3 DNA reads TGTGCCATCAGAGGACAGGGTGACACCGGGGAGCTGTTTTTT.

This clonotype has just a few counts. This sequence joins TRBV12-5 and TRBJ2-3; TRBD2 matches 8 bases. The trim removed 1 base at V and 3 bases at J, leaving 12 bases unmatched. Germline CDR1 is LGHNT and CDR2 is FRNRAP. The CDR3 contains 18 residues. The CDR3 spells CASGLGLTGTRETDTQYF. The CDR3 DNA is TGTGCTAGTGGTTTGGGATTAACCGGGACTAGAGAGACAGATACGCAGTATTTT.

This clonotype turned up a few times. The chain recombines TRBV20-1 with TRBJ2-5, with 7 bases identical to TRBD2. The end of the DNA aligns better with TRBJ2-7, so the J call may be wrong. The germline gives CDR1 DFQATT, CDR2 SNEGSKA (reference sequence). The CDR3 totals 15 residues. This CDR3 is CSARERGLSSYEQYF. Written as DNA, the CDR3 is TGCAGTGCTAGAGAGCGGGGGTTAAGCTCCTACGAGCAGTACTTC.

This clonotype has only a few counts. The chain couples TRBV3-1 to TRBJ2-5, with D unclear. The V and J ends lost 0 bases and 11 bases respectively, with 7 bases between them. CDR1 and CDR2 (germline): LGHDT, YNNKEL (reference sequence). The CDR3 is 11 amino acids. The CDR3 sequence: CASSQEWDQYF. CDR3 DNA: TGTGCCAGCAGCCAAGAGTGGGATCAGTACTTC.

This clonotype came up a few times. The chain is built from TRBV5-1 and TRBJ2-7, with no clear D. V was cut by 0 bases and J by 8 bases, with 24 bases left in between. This CDR3 is built from 17 residues. CDR1 and CDR2 from the germline V gene are SGHRS and YFSETQ. CDR3 residues: CASSLELQASSRTKQYF. CDR3 DNA: TGCGCCAGCAGCTTGGAGCTCCAGGCGTCCAGTAGGACGAAGCAGTACTTC.